One sample yielded the 21 T cell receptor beta chains listed below, sequenced in a study of blood T cells in healthy people across ages. Through a sample-barcoded 5' primer and a J-beta primer mix, a second PCR was run for about 7 to 12 cycles. TCRdb called the 5' RACE reads again in MiXCR, with one record for every CDR3 protein. The top ten clones hold around a fifth of a sample with about 720,000 distinct CDR3 sequences, 20% to 25% of them seen once. Sequenced sample: blood. These receptor sequences come from a man aged 70-80 years in good health.

As regards this clonotype: Mismatch with germline at one junction end may stem from a read error. The CDR3 loop is CGSSPRSRGSTNEKLFF. DNA of the CDR3: TGTGGCAGCTCACCTCGGAGCAGGGGATCAACCAATGAAAAACTGTTTTTT. The chain links TRBV18 to TRBJ1-4, with D possibly matching TRBD1 (6 bases). From germline, CDR1 is KGHSH and CDR2 LQKENI. This CDR3 contains 17 residues.

The rearrangement joins TRBV25-1 to TRBJ1-2; D is uncertain. This CDR3 has 16 residues. The germline gives CDR1 MGHDK, CDR2 SYGVNS. Trimming removed 4 bases from V and 0 bases from J, with 15 bases in between. CDR3 nucleotide sequence: TGTGCCAGCAGTGGTGGTTGGCAGCCTTCTAACTATGGCTACACCTTC. Translated, it gives CASSGGWQPSNYGYTF.

CDR3 residues: CASSSSQGAGYGYTF. CDR3 DNA: TGTGCCAGCAGCTCCTCGCAGGGGGCCGGGTATGGCTACACCTTC. J is TRBJ1-2 and V is TRBV12-3 or TRBV12-4; 8 bases map to TRBD1. The trim removed 6 bases at V and 5 bases at J, leaving 11 bases unmatched. This CDR3 has 15 residues.

This clonotype has more than one count but fewer than ten. The chain uses TRBV12-3 or TRBV12-4 and TRBJ2-1; D gene uncertain. The V end lost 0 bases, the J end lost 8 bases, and 5 bases lay between the germline ends. CDR3 length equals 12 residues. CDR3 in DNA: TGTGCCAGCAGTTTAGCCGCCGATGAGCAGTTCTTC. It is translated as CASSLAADEQFF.

This clonotype was found a few times. The chain is built from TRBV4-3 and TRBJ2-1; TRBD2 agrees at 8 bases. This CDR3 spans 14 amino acids. V was clipped by 3 bases and J by 9 bases; unmatched bases: 7. CDR1 and CDR2 from the germline V gene are LGHNA and YSLEER. The CDR3 here is CASSQRLATPEQFF. The CDR3 DNA sequence: TGCGCCAGCAGCCAGAGACTAGCGACCCCTGAGCAGTTCTTC.

This clonotype has a count of ten or more. V and J are TRBV29-1 and TRBJ2-7; 8 bases map to TRBD1. This CDR3 comprises 11 residues. Germline assignment: CDR1 SQVTM and CDR2 ANQGSEA. CDR3 amino acids: CNRDRPYEQYF. CDR3 DNA: TGCAACCGGGACAGGCCCTACGAGCAGTACTTC.

The chain couples TRBV7-2 to TRBJ2-4; no reliable D call. CDR3 length equals 15 residues. The V end was cut by 3 bases, the J end by 1 base, with 10 bases between. The germline CDR1 and CDR2 sequences are SGHTA and FQGNSA. Here the CDR3 DNA reads TGTGCCAGCAGCTTGGAGTTCTCGGCCAAAAACATTCAGTACTTC. It translates to CASSLEFSAKNIQYF.

This clonotype has just a few counts. V gene TRBV7-2 combines with J gene TRBJ2-3, with 11 bases that match TRBD1. The length of the CDR3 is 16 residues. V shed 4 bases and J 6 bases; nucleotides not matched to a gene: 9. Germline lookup yields CDR1 SGHTA and CDR2 FQGNSA. The CDR3 here is CASSSDSGQGADTQYF. The CDR3 nucleotides are TGTGCCAGCAGCTCCGATTCTGGACAGGGGGCTGATACGCAGTATTTT. Supplemented by reference TRBV7-2 and TRBJ2-3, the full variable domain reads GAGVSQSPSNKVTEKGKDVELRCDPISGHTALYWYRQSLGQGLEFLIYFQGNSAPDKSGLPSDRFSAERTGGSVSTLTIQRTQQEDSAVYLCASSSDSGQGADTQYFGPGTRLTVL.

This chain links TRBV27 with TRBJ1-5; 8 bases fit TRBD1. Trimming cost V 6 bases and J 5 bases; bases outside gene matches: 3. The CDR3 has 13 amino acids. CDR1 and CDR2 from the germline V gene are MNHEY and SMNVEV (reference sequence). CDR3 amino acids: CASRTGDHQPQHF. CDR3 nucleotide sequence: TGTGCCAGCAGGACAGGGGACCATCAGCCCCAGCATTTT.

The chain uses TRBV5-1 and TRBJ1-2, with TRBD1 matching over 9 bases. J was trimmed by 3 bases and V by 5 bases; bases with no gene match: 5. The CDR3 extends over 14 amino acids. Germline CDR1 and CDR2: SGHRS and YFSETQ. The CDR3 coding sequence is TGCGCCAGCAGTACAGGGGGCGGTGACTATGGCTACACCTTC. It yields the protein CASSTGGGDYGYTF.

Only a few counts were recorded for this clonotype. The chain is built from TRBV29-1 and TRBJ2-1, with TRBD1 as a possible D gene (6 bases). V dropped 0 bases and J dropped 4 bases, with 19 bases sitting between them. Germline CDR1 is SQVTM and CDR2 is ANQGSEA. This CDR3 is 17 amino acids long. This chain's CDR3 is CSVEDRGSGAPYNEQFF. The CDR3 DNA sequence: TGCAGCGTTGAAGATCGTGGGTCAGGGGCCCCTTACAATGAGCAGTTCTTC.

This clonotype has only a few counts. The chain employs TRBV7-2 and TRBJ2-1; D is unresolved. This CDR3 is built from 12 residues. V shed 11 bases and J shed 7 bases, with 15 bases lying between them. Germline V lookup: CDR1 SGHTA, CDR2 FQGNSA. DNA of the CDR3: TGTGCCGGTACTCCCATCGGGAATGAGCAGTTCTTC. The encoded protein is CAGTPIGNEQFF.

This clonotype has a handful of counts. As DNA, the CDR3 is TGTGCCAGCAGCCTAGTAGGGACAGGAACACAAGAGACCCAGTACTTC. It is translated as CASSLVGTGTQETQYF. The chain recombines TRBV7-2 with TRBJ2-5; 8 bases fit TRBD1. The CDR3 runs 16 residues. Germline V CDR1 and CDR2: SGHTA, FQGNSA. The ends lost 5 bases at V and 2 bases at J; junction bases unmatched: 10.

The CDR3, as DNA: TGCGCCAGCAGCTCTCCCCGGTCTGAAGCTTTCTTT. The encoded protein is CASSSPRSEAFF. The rearrangement joins TRBV5-1 to TRBJ1-1, with D unclear. Trimming took off 3 bases at V and 6 bases at J, with 9 bases between the two ends. The germline CDR1 and CDR2 sequences are SGHRS and YFSETQ. CDR3 length: 12 residues.

This clonotype appeared a few times. This chain connects TRBV29-1 to TRBJ2-7; tentative D call: TRBD2 (6 bases). The last part of the DNA fits TRBJ2-5 better; the J call may be wrong. This CDR3 is built from 12 residues. Germline CDR1 reads SQVTM; CDR2 reads ANQGSEA. CDR3 coding DNA: TGCAGCGTTGATCCTGGGGGGGAGACCCAGTACTTC. This sequence encodes CSVDPGGETQYF.

This clonotype was found a few times. The chain has TRBV20-1 and TRBJ1-1, with D hard to call. The ends were cut back, 6 bases at V and 1 base at J, with 12 bases in the middle. This CDR3 is 13 amino acids long. The germline V gene has CDR1 DFQATT and CDR2 SNEGSKA (reference sequence). The CDR3 is CSATPPRNTEAFF. The CDR3 DNA reads TGCAGTGCCACCCCTCCTCGGAACACTGAAGCTTTCTTT.

This clonotype was seen a few times. The chain links TRBV20-1 to TRBJ2-1, with TRBD2 matching over 7 bases. Germline V lookup: CDR1 DFQATT, CDR2 SNEGSKA (reference sequence). Trimming at V came to 4 bases and at J to 4 bases, leaving 13 bases not matched to a gene. The CDR3 contains 16 residues. The CDR3 DNA sequence: TGCAGTGCTATCCCCCTCTTAGCGGGCGTGTACAATGAGCAGTTCTTC. Protein: CSAIPLLAGVYNEQFF.

In its sample, this clonotype was seen many times. This chain links TRBV20-1 with TRBJ1-2; D not resolved. CDR3 length equals 10 residues. Germline V CDR1 and CDR2: DFQATT, SNEGSKA (reference sequence). V was shortened by 6 bases and J by 10 bases, with 12 bases between the two germline ends. CDR3 residues: CSALVRTYTF. The CDR3 region has the DNA TGCAGTGCCCTCGTTAGGACCTACACCTTC.

This clonotype was seen more than once but under ten times. The genes are TRBV5-1 and TRBJ2-1; the match to TRBD2 covers 9 bases. With V trimmed by 4 bases and J by 6 bases, 8 bases remained unmatched. CDR1 is SGHRS, CDR2 YFSETQ, per germline. The CDR3 contains 15 residues. The CDR3 sequence is CASSDTGTSSNEQFF. The CDR3 DNA is TGCGCCAGCAGCGACACCGGGACTAGCTCCAATGAGCAGTTCTTC.

This clonotype occurred a few times. The rearrangement links TRBV7-2 to TRBJ1-2; 7 nucleotides line up with TRBD1. Germline V gives CDR1 SGHTA, CDR2 FQGNSA. This CDR3 contains 15 residues. V lost 6 bases, J lost 6 bases, and 13 bases stayed unmatched. CDR3: CASRKDRADMDGYTF. The CDR3 nucleotides are TGTGCCAGCAGGAAAGACAGGGCGGATATGGATGGCTACACCTTC.

The rearrangement joins TRBV12-3 or TRBV12-4 to TRBJ2-5; 8 bases are a match to TRBD2. The J call may not be correct, given that the DNA end is closer to TRBJ2-1. The CDR3 is 11 amino acids. The CDR3 DNA follows: TGTGATAGAGCGGGAGTCTATGAGCAGTTCTTC. Protein product: CDRAGVYEQFF.